Listed here is a single T cell receptor (beta chain). Its target is not known. This sample is part of a study of cytomegalovirus exposure and HLA in healthy donors. Study information: Early released data had about 85 million unique TCRs, all coming from HLA-typed donors. Regarding the study as a whole: In an earlier analysis, in several hundred donors, most V segments appeared productive either ~87% or ~30% of the time. Several V segments, TRBV6-2 and TRBV6-3 among them, could not be told apart and were dropped.

The CDR3 extends over 14 amino acids. Between the trimmed V and J ends, which lost 4 bases and 8 bases, there was a span of 17 bases. The germline V gene has CDR1 MNHEY and CDR2 SMNVEV (reference sequence). 60 Vbeta and 13 Jbeta primers were used in PCR. In the authors' workflow: Among the unique TCR beta chains that a later analysis counted, around 72 million in all, around 11 million were shared. Sequencing used immunoSEQ multiplex PCR; TCRdb keeps in-frame clones, though not all of them. The V and J calls and the clone size are those of that table, but D and trimming were determined from the DNA. The profile shows fewer than 200,000 clones, roughly two thirds of them singletons.

The chain is built from TRBV27 and TRBJ1-2; a possible D gene is TRBD1 (5 bases). This TCR came from a young woman in good health and CMV-seropositive. Sequenced material: PBMCs. The CDR3, as DNA: TGTGCCAGCAGTTCCGCGCAGGGAGGGGACGGCTACACCTTC. The encoded protein is CASSSAQGGDGYTF.